A single sample gave rise to the 15 T cell receptor beta chains below, sequenced in a study of CD8+CD57+ T cells in acquired aplastic anemia. According to the study, genomic DNA was the template for TCR beta VDJ and CDR3 profiling. One entry per CDR3 protein results from TCRdb running MiXCR on the reads. Among approximately 70,000 distinct CDR3 sequences listed, 45% to 70% were seen once. Material for sequencing was sorted CD4+, CD8+, or CD8+CD57+ T cells (not recorded which) from PBMCs. Source of these receptors: a human donor in good health, serving as a control.

V and J are TRBV2 and TRBJ2-7; 7 positions match TRBD2. This CDR3 is built from 15 residues. Trimming took 4 bases from V and 1 from J; bases not matched to a gene: 7. Germline CDR1 and CDR2: SNHLY and FYNNEI. The CDR3: CASSVDREVSYEQYF. DNA for the CDR3: TGTGCCAGCAGTGTCGATCGGGAGGTTTCCTACGAGCAGTACTTC.

This clonotype was detected ten times or more. The V and J genes are TRBV27 and TRBJ2-2; possibly TRBD2 for D (5 bases). The germline CDR1 and CDR2 sequences are MNHEY and SMNVEV (reference sequence). This CDR3 region has 13 residues. V was shortened by 6 bases and J by 0 bases, with 5 bases between the two germline ends. CDR3 in amino acids: CASRLANTGELFF. CDR3 DNA: TGTGCCAGCAGACTAGCGAACACCGGGGAGCTGTTTTTT.

Here the CDR3 reads CASSVGLAGVLDTQYF. CDR3 bases: TGTGCCAGCAGTGTAGGACTAGCGGGAGTCTTAGATACGCAGTATTTT. The chain employs TRBV2 and TRBJ2-3; 13 bases are shared with TRBD2. Germline V gene sequence: CDR1 SNHLY, CDR2 FYNNEI. Unmatched junction bases numbered 6, after V lost 4 bases and J lost 5 bases. The CDR3 has 16 residues.

A remark on this clonotype: This could be a read error, since a much larger clone is one nucleotide away. The chain carries TRBV18 and TRBJ2-1, with D perhaps TRBD1 (6 bases). Germline V gene sequence: CDR1 KGHSH, CDR2 LQKENI. This CDR3 region has 14 residues. The CDR3 nucleotides read TGTGCCACCTCACCGAGGGGGTTGGACAATGAGCAGTTCTTC. Translating it yields CATSPRGLDNEQFF.

The chain employs TRBV19 and TRBJ1-5; D gene uncertain. Germline V lookup: CDR1 LNHDA, CDR2 SQIVND (reference sequence). The V gene lost 6 bases and the J gene lost 2 bases, with 11 bases spanning the gap. This CDR3 is built from 14 residues. The CDR3 loop is CASRDTYGNQPQHF. Written as DNA, the CDR3 is TGTGCCAGTAGAGACACCTATGGCAATCAGCCCCAGCATTTT.

This clonotype was detected many times. The rearrangement links TRBV20-1 to TRBJ1-1, with D maybe TRBD1 (5 bases). The germline CDR1 and CDR2 sequences are DFQATT and SNEGSKA (reference sequence). The CDR3 totals 14 residues. The V and J ends lost 3 bases and 4 bases respectively, with 15 bases between them. Here the CDR3 reads CSASAGTGLTEAFF. The CDR3 DNA is TGCAGTGCTAGCGCTGGGACGGGACTCACTGAAGCTTTCTTT.

This clonotype has at least ten counts. The chain couples TRBV27 to TRBJ2-2; D is undetermined. Germline V CDR1 and CDR2: MNHEY, SMNVEV (reference sequence). The CDR3 spans 14 residues. V lost 0 bases to trimming and J lost 8 bases, with 10 bases between them. The CDR3: CASSLSQSVGELFF. For the CDR3, the DNA is TGTGCCAGCAGTTTATCACAATCCGTTGGGGAGCTGTTTTTT.

The V call is TRBV5-1, the J call TRBJ1-5; unclear D gene. This CDR3 region has 15 residues. Trimming left V 3 bases short and J 2 bases short, with 12 bases between. Germline loops: CDR1 SGHRS, CDR2 YFSETQ. The CDR3, as DNA: TGCGCCAGCAGCTCCGGGGAAGGTGGCAATCAGCCCCAGCATTTT. Its protein is CASSSGEGGNQPQHF.

This clonotype was observed at least ten times. This chain connects TRBV6-1 to TRBJ1-3; D not resolved. Germline lookup yields CDR1 MNHNS and CDR2 SASEGT. V was shortened by 8 bases and J by 0 bases, with 8 bases between the two germline ends. CDR3 length: 13 amino acids. This CDR3 is CASWRGSGNTIYF. The DNA of the CDR3 is TGTGCCAGCTGGCGGGGCTCTGGAAACACCATATATTTT.

In this sample, this clonotype turned up many times. The CDR3 coding sequence is TGTGCCAGCAGTTACTCGCGGGGAGGGGGCAGGTCACCCCTCCACTTT. Amino acids: CASSYSRGGGRSPLHF. V is TRBV6-5 and J is TRBJ1-6, with TRBD1 matching over 7 bases. The CDR3 has 16 residues. Looked up from germline, CDR1 is MNHEY and CDR2 is SVGAGI. Losses at the gene ends were 0 bases for V and 10 bases for J; bases not matched to a gene: 9.

The chain uses TRBV10-3 and TRBJ2-7, with unresolved D. This CDR3 contains 15 residues. CDR1 is ENHRY and CDR2 is SYGVKD in the germline V gene. Between the trimmed V and J ends, which lost 10 bases and 8 bases, there was a span of 27 bases. CDR3 coding DNA: TGTGCCAGCAGAGACCTATCTGGCAATCAGCCCCAGCAGTACTTC. Translated: CASRDLSGNQPQQYF.

This clonotype appeared a few times. V and J are TRBV15 and TRBJ2-7; 9 positions match TRBD1. The CDR3 is 14 amino acids. Trimming removed 3 bases from V and 4 bases from J; junction bases left unmatched: 4. The V gene's germline CDR1 is LNHNV and CDR2 YYDKDF (reference sequence). The CDR3 region has the DNA TGTGCCACCAGCAGTTGGGACAGGGCTTACGAGCAGTACTTC. Its translation is CATSSWDRAYEQYF.

V is TRBV7-2 and J is TRBJ2-1, with D possibly matching TRBD2 (5 bases). Between the trimmed V and J ends, which lost 0 bases and 2 bases, there was a span of 11 bases. This CDR3 region has 16 residues. Per the germline V gene, CDR1 is SGHTA and CDR2 is FQGNSA. The CDR3 region has the DNA TGTGCCAGCAGCTTAGCGTGGGGAGCCACCTACAATGAGCAGTTCTTC. Encoded protein: CASSLAWGATYNEQFF. Filled out from reference TRBV7-2 and TRBJ2-1, the complete variable domain reads GAGVSQSPSNKVTEKGKDVELRCDPISGHTALYWYRQSLGQGLEFLIYFQGNSAPDKSGLPSDRFSAERTGGSVSTLTIQRTQQEDSAVYLCASSLAWGATYNEQFFGPGTRLTVL.

The V and J genes are TRBV4-2 and TRBJ2-4; 8 positions match TRBD2. CDR1 and CDR2 (germline): LGHNA, YNFKEQ. Trimming at V came to 4 bases and at J to 6 bases, leaving 20 bases not matched to a gene. CDR3 length: 19 residues. CDR3 protein: CASSPLAGERGKSGNIQYF. CDR3 DNA sequence: TGTGCCAGCAGCCCCCTGGCCGGGGAGCGGGGGAAGTCGGGAAACATTCAGTACTTC.

Ten or more counts support this clonotype. This chain uses TRBV5-8 with TRBJ1-5; no clear D. There are 12 residues in the CDR3. V lost 0 bases, J lost 7 bases, and 5 bases lay in between. Germline values: CDR1 SGHTS, CDR2 YDEGEE. The CDR3 is CASSLDLQPQHF. The CDR3 bases are TGTGCCAGCAGCTTGGACCTCCAGCCCCAGCATTTT. Drawing the rest from reference TRBV5-8 and TRBJ1-5, the complete variable domain is EAGVTQSPTHLIKTRGQQATLRCSPISGHTSVYWYQQALGLGLQFLLWYDEGEERNRGNFPPRFSGRQFPNYSSELNVNALELEDSALYLCASSLDLQPQHFGDGTRLSIL.